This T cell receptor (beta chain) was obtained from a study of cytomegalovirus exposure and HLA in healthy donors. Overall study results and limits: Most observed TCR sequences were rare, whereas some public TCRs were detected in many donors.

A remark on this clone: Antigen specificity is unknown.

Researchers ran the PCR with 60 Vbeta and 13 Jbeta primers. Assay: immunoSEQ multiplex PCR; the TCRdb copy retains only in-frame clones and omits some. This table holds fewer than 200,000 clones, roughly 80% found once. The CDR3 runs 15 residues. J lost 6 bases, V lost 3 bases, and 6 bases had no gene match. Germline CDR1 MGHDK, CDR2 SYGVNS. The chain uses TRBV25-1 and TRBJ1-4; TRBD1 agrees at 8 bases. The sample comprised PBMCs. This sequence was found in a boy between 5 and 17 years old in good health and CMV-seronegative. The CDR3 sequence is CASSDQGAGDEKLFF. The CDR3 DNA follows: TGTGCCAGCAGTGACCAGGGGGCGGGGGATGAAAAACTGTTTTTT.